This entry describes one T cell receptor beta chain. Noted treatment: randomized to nivolumab then ipilimumab (arm A) or the reverse (arm B). These data are taken from a study of sequential checkpoint blockade in melanoma. Whole-study context: Arm A got nivolumab then ipilimumab; arm B the reverse, 1:1.

This CDR3 region has 15 residues. The V gene lost 6 bases and the J gene lost 2 bases, with 16 bases spanning the gap. CDR1 and CDR2 (germline): LNHDA, SQIVND (reference sequence). Assay: immunoSEQ multiplex PCR; the TCRdb copy retains only in-frame clones and omits some. The table includes around 4,800 clones, around 40% detected once. The source material was tumor tissue (inferred from file names), sampled from a patient given nivolumab and ipilimumab in sequence. This chain joins TRBV19 and TRBJ1-2; TRBD1 might be the D (5 bases). This receptor was obtained from a human donor with melanoma. CDR3 in DNA: TGTGCCAGTAGGTCCGGGACGGGGGGAAACTATGGCTACACCTTC. Protein: CASRSGTGGNYGYTF.